The clone carrying this T cell receptor beta chain was detected once. CDR3 size: 15 residues. V dropped 1 base and J dropped 6 bases, with 15 bases sitting between them. Germline values: CDR1 LGHDT, CDR2 YNNKEL (reference sequence). The data were obtained in a study of low-dose radiotherapy and immunotherapy resistance in tumors. Alpha- and beta-chain coverage of first-strand cDNA came from TRAV- and TRBV-specific primers. Both a constant-region primer and a V-primer adapter served to amplify TCRs across roughly 22 PCR cycles. TCRdb called the reads again in MiXCR, with one record for every CDR3 protein. The sample lists 7,500 to 10,000 distinct CDR3 sequences; roughly 75% were seen once.

V is TRBV3-1 and J is TRBJ1-1, with D uncertain. The receptor comes from a human donor with advanced metastatic prostate, ovarian, gallbladder or colorectal cancer (not recorded which). This table probably holds off-target reads from a library built for another chain. CDR3 in amino acids: CASSQVLGISAEAFF. Written as DNA, the CDR3 is TGTGCCAGCAGCCAAGTACTTGGGATATCGGCTGAAGCTTTCTTT. The entire variable domain, with the rest obtained from reference TRBV3-1 and TRBJ1-1, is as follows: DTAVSQTPKYLVTQMGNDKSIKCEQNLGHDTMYWYKQDSKKFLKIMFSYNNKELIINETVPNRFSPKSPDKAHLNLHINSLELGDSAVYFCASSQVLGISAEAFFGQGTRLTVV.